A selection of T cell receptor beta chains follows, all from one sample in a study of cytomegalovirus exposure and HLA in healthy donors. Only in-frame clones appear in the TCRdb table, and some are missing; sequencing was by immunoSEQ multiplex PCR. Here the sample spans around 140,000 clones, 80% being singletons. The source material was PBMCs. The receptors here all came from a man aged 35 to 55 in good health and CMV-seronegative. Both conserved end residues are trimmed from each CDR3. Each record gives: J gene, V gene, CDR3 protein.

J gene: TRBJ2-7
V gene: TRBV28
CDR3 protein: ASSLLLGQSYEQY

J gene: TRBJ1-1
V gene: TRBV6-1
CDR3 protein: ASTERPLENAEAF

J gene: TRBJ1-1
V gene: TRBV6-1
CDR3 protein: ASSDYRRGTEAF

J gene: TRBJ1-1
V gene: TRBV29-1
CDR3 protein: SGDRTGATEAF

J gene: TRBJ2-3
V gene: TRBV15
CDR3 protein: ATSRGGGWTDTQY

J gene: TRBJ2-1
V gene: TRBV11-2
CDR3 protein: ASSQIAGGHNEQF

J gene: TRBJ1-4
V gene: TRBV30
CDR3 protein: AWSRGAGGEKLF

J gene: TRBJ2-3
V gene: TRBV5-1
CDR3 protein: ASRRGSSTDTQY

J gene: TRBJ1-1
V gene: TRBV9
CDR3 protein: ASSVRREGTEAF

J gene: TRBJ2-1
V gene: TRBV11-3
CDR3 protein: ASSSPSSGDDYNEQF

J gene: TRBJ2-7
V gene: TRBV7-9
CDR3 protein: ASSLALAGGSSYEQY

J gene: TRBJ1-2
V gene: TRBV19
CDR3 protein: ASSIPPDNYGYT

J gene: TRBJ2-2
V gene: TRBV5-1
CDR3 protein: ASTVLANTGELF

J gene: TRBJ2-2
V gene: TRBV7-2
CDR3 protein: ASSLMQGGYTGELF

J gene: TRBJ2-2
V gene: TRBV6-1
CDR3 protein: ASIFSGGLGELF

J gene: TRBJ2-3
V gene: TRBV6-1
CDR3 protein: ASSELGGATDTQY

J gene: TRBJ1-1
V gene: TRBV7-3
CDR3 protein: ASSPTGGRDTEAF

J gene: TRBJ2-5
V gene: TRBV27
CDR3 protein: ASSPGTSGFRAQY

J gene: TRBJ1-1
V gene: TRBV6-5
CDR3 protein: ASSYAGTANTEAF

J gene: TRBJ1-5
V gene: TRBV7-6
CDR3 protein: ASSLGTANQPQH

J gene: TRBJ2-7
V gene: TRBV5-6
CDR3 protein: ASSLRTPRGGTYEQY

J gene: TRBJ2-7
V gene: TRBV7-6
CDR3 protein: ASSLRGTYEQY

J gene: TRBJ1-6
V gene: TRBV4-3
CDR3 protein: ASSQDIVPGGNSPLH

J gene: TRBJ2-1
V gene: TRBV15
CDR3 protein: ATSRAGSGGAGSYNEQF

J gene: TRBJ2-1
V gene: TRBV9
CDR3 protein: ASSVAGQSYNEQF

J gene: TRBJ2-3
V gene: TRBV5-4
CDR3 protein: ASSLLTLGGTDTQY

J gene: TRBJ1-6
V gene: TRBV6-1
CDR3 protein: ASSEGQGGSNSPLH

J gene: TRBJ2-7
V gene: TRBV21-1
CDR3 protein: ASSKIRGQPSYEQY

J gene: TRBJ2-7
V gene: TRBV5-1
CDR3 protein: ASSLWTGYEQY

J gene: TRBJ1-1
V gene: TRBV7-9
CDR3 protein: ASSPAAGGSTEAF

J gene: TRBJ1-1
V gene: TRBV18
CDR3 protein: ASSPAVNTEAF

J gene: TRBJ2-5
V gene: TRBV7-9
CDR3 protein: ASSLAGQVRETQY

J gene: TRBJ2-7
V gene: TRBV6-5
CDR3 protein: ASSHTTGSSYEQY

J gene: TRBJ2-3
V gene: TRBV7-3
CDR3 protein: ASSSSRGGFTDTQY

J gene: TRBJ2-1
V gene: TRBV5-6
CDR3 protein: ASSLDPSPYNEQF

J gene: TRBJ1-2
V gene: TRBV5-1
CDR3 protein: ASRFSNRDREFGYT

J gene: TRBJ2-5
V gene: TRBV18
CDR3 protein: ASSPRTSGGQETQY

J gene: TRBJ2-5
V gene: TRBV6-1
CDR3 protein: ASSEAPSLAGGQETQY

J gene: TRBJ2-3
V gene: TRBV5-1
CDR3 protein: ASSLPWSADTQY

J gene: TRBJ1-5
V gene: TRBV18
CDR3 protein: ASPRTGVQPQH

J gene: TRBJ1-1
V gene: TRBV19
CDR3 protein: ASSIRGGAF

J gene: TRBJ2-1
V gene: TRBV5-1
CDR3 protein: ASSLAGDLYNEQF

J gene: TRBJ2-3
V gene: TRBV5-4
CDR3 protein: ASSLLAAEGDTQY

J gene: TRBJ2-3
V gene: TRBV5-1
CDR3 protein: ASSHLERSTDTQY

J gene: TRBJ1-1
V gene: TRBV7-3
CDR3 protein: ASSLGREAF

J gene: TRBJ2-7
V gene: TRBV27
CDR3 protein: ASRGTATYEQY

J gene: TRBJ2-3
V gene: TRBV28
CDR3 protein: ASSYPGTASTDTQY

J gene: TRBJ1-1
V gene: TRBV15
CDR3 protein: ATSRWGQGNTEAF

J gene: TRBJ2-7
V gene: TRBV25-1
CDR3 protein: ASSESGGIYEQY

J gene: TRBJ2-7
V gene: TRBV7-9
CDR3 protein: ASSRQGAGYEQY

J gene: TRBJ2-1
V gene: TRBV30
CDR3 protein: AWSVVLANDNEQF

J gene: TRBJ2-3
V gene: TRBV9
CDR3 protein: ASSVATGTDTQY

J gene: TRBJ2-7
V gene: TRBV11-2
CDR3 protein: ASSFRQSSYKQY

J gene: TRBJ1-4
V gene: TRBV7-2
CDR3 protein: ASSAGQGFEKLF

J gene: TRBJ1-5
V gene: TRBV7-9
CDR3 protein: ASSLGGGGQPQH